These 25 T cell receptor beta chains came from one sample sequenced in a study of CD4 T cell repertoires in COVID-19. Data came from immunoSEQ multiplex PCR; TCRdb stores just in-frame clones and leaves some out. Of approximately 79,000 clones listed, about four fifths are singletons. This specimen consisted of CD4+ T cells from peripheral blood, obtained after recovery from COVID-19. All receptors derive from a human donor who had COVID-19.

CDR3 bases: TGTGCCAGCAGCTTGAAATCAGGGACCAATACGCAGTATTTT. Translation gives CASSLKSGTNTQYF. This chain joins TRBV5-4 and TRBJ2-3; D possibly matches TRBD1 or TRBD2 (5 bases each). This CDR3 has 14 amino acids. CDR1 is SGHNT and CDR2 is YYREEE in the germline V gene (reference sequence). V lost 1 base and J lost 7, with 13 bases in between.

This clone was counted a single time. The chain employs TRBV25-1 and TRBJ2-1; 10 positions match TRBD1. The CDR3 length is 12 residues. Germline V CDR1 and CDR2: MGHDK, SYGVNS. The V gene end was trimmed by 5 bases and the J gene end by 14 bases; junction bases not matched to a gene: 6. CDR3 nucleotides: TGTGCCAGCAGTCCTGGACAGGGGGGGAAGTTCTTC. Protein sequence: CASSPGQGGKFF.

The chain combines TRBV28 with TRBJ1-5; D gene ambiguous. Per the germline V gene, CDR1 is MDHEN and CDR2 is SYDVKM. The CDR3 sequence is 12 residues long. Trimming removed 6 bases at V and 4 bases at J, with 7 bases between. The CDR3, as DNA: TGTGCCAGCAGGTGGGGTAATCAGCCCCAGCATTTT. Its translation is CASRWGNQPQHF.

The chain combines TRBV28 with TRBJ2-3; D is undetermined. Trimming took off 3 bases at V and 8 bases at J, with 9 bases between the two ends. The CDR3 covers 12 residues. Germline V gene data show CDR1 as MDHEN and CDR2 as SYDVKM. CDR3 sequence (DNA): TGTGCCAGCAGTTTGTTCCGAGGTACGCAGTATTTT. It translates to CASSLFRGTQYF.

The table lists this clone with a count of one. The gene calls are TRBV27 and TRBJ2-7; TRBD2 might be the D (5 bases). The CDR3 length is 14 residues. Trimming took off 3 bases at V and 2 bases at J, with 11 bases between the two ends. Germline CDR1 reads MNHEY; CDR2 reads SMNVEV (reference sequence). As DNA, the CDR3 is TGTGCCAGCAGTTTCTTAGCGCTCCCCTACGAGCAGTACTTC. This translates into CASSFLALPYEQYF.

V is TRBV27 and J is TRBJ2-1, with 8 bases lining up with TRBD2. The CDR3 consists of 15 residues. Germline V CDR1 and CDR2: MNHEY, SMNVEV (reference sequence). With V trimmed by 5 bases and J by 5 bases, 8 bases remained unmatched. For the CDR3, the DNA is TGTGCCAGCAGTCCCTCGGGGGGGTTTGACAATGAGCAGTTCTTC. It encodes CASSPSGGFDNEQFF.

The genes are TRBV6-5 and TRBJ2-5; TRBD2 matches 7 bases. The germline V gene encodes CDR1 MNHEY and CDR2 SVGAGI. The V and J ends lost 0 bases and 2 bases, in that order; junction bases with no gene match: 3. The CDR3 has 15 residues. The CDR3 region has the DNA TGTGCCAGCAGTTACTCATCGGGGGGTCAAGAGACCCAGTACTTC. Its protein is CASSYSSGGQETQYF.

The count of this clone is one. The chain recombines TRBV6-7 with TRBJ2-7; no definite D call. TRBV6-7 is recorded as an ORF, its role being uncertain. The CDR3 spans 17 residues. With 0 bases removed from V and 0 bases from J, the gap between germline ends came to 15 bases. The CDR3: CASSYSKPHKDSYEQYF. The DNA of the CDR3 is TGTGCCAGCAGTTACTCGAAGCCACATAAGGACTCCTACGAGCAGTACTTC.

The chain links TRBV10-3 to TRBJ2-7, with TRBD2 matching 9 bases. This CDR3 spans 15 amino acids. V trimming: 2 bases; J trimming: 3 bases; junction bases outside the gene matches: 5. Germline assignment: CDR1 ENHRY and CDR2 SYGVKD. The CDR3 here is CAISEGVAGDYEQYF. CDR3 sequence (DNA): TGTGCCATCAGTGAGGGGGTAGCGGGAGACTACGAGCAGTACTTC.

In its sample, this clone was seen once. The chain recombines TRBV29-1 with TRBJ2-3; D uncertain. Germline V gene sequence: CDR1 SQVTM, CDR2 ANQGSEA. V shed 8 bases and J shed 0 bases, with 6 bases lying between them. The length of the CDR3 is 11 residues. The CDR3, as DNA: TGCAGCCTCCTTAGCACAGATACGCAGTATTTT. As protein: CSLLSTDTQYF.

This chain joins TRBV12-3 or TRBV12-4 and TRBJ2-5; D ambiguous. V was trimmed by 5 bases and J by 5 bases, leaving 6 bases between them. The length of the CDR3 is 11 residues. The CDR3 nucleotides read TGTGCCAGCAGTAGACGGGAGACCCAGTACTTC. Its translation: CASSRRETQYF.

J is TRBJ1-2 and V is TRBV7-2, with D unclear. V shed 2 bases and J shed 4 bases, with 11 bases lying between them. The CDR3 runs 14 residues. Germline CDR1 reads SGHTA; CDR2 reads FQGNSA. This CDR3 is CASSLTATLYGYTF. The CDR3 DNA is TGTGCCAGCAGCTTAACGGCTACTCTCTATGGCTACACCTTC.

This clone was recorded only once. This chain links TRBV23-1 with TRBJ2-5, with D maybe TRBD2 (6 bases). TRBV23-1 has ORF status, its function being uncertain. The CDR3 has 15 amino acids. CDR3: CAHAGSPIPRETQYF. The DNA for the CDR3 is TGCGCACACGCGGGATCACCGATACCAAGAGAGACCCAGTACTTC.

The V call is TRBV19, the J call TRBJ2-1, with D hard to call. Germline V CDR1 and CDR2: LNHDA, SQIVND (reference sequence). The CDR3 runs 13 residues. Trimming took off 6 bases at V and 3 bases at J, with 9 bases between the two ends. CDR3 bases: TGTGCCAGTAGCTCCAATTACTACAATGAGCAGTTCTTC. This codes for CASSSNYYNEQFF.

This chain links TRBV2 with TRBJ2-3; no clear D gene. Germline V lookup: CDR1 SNHLY, CDR2 FYNNEI. This CDR3 contains 15 residues. The V gene lost 2 bases and the J gene lost 6 bases, with 15 bases spanning the gap. The CDR3 loop is CASSEWVGLADTQYF. CDR3 coding DNA: TGTGCCAGCAGTGAATGGGTGGGTTTGGCGGATACGCAGTATTTT.

The CDR3 DNA is TGTGCCAGCAGCCAGGACAGGGGCGGCACTGAAGCTTTCTTT. Its translation: CASSQDRGGTEAFF. The chain uses TRBV5-4 and TRBJ1-1; 9 bases match TRBD1. J gave up 4 bases and V 4 bases, and 5 bases lay outside the gene matches. This CDR3 region has 14 residues. Germline V gene data show CDR1 as SGHNT and CDR2 as YYREEE (reference sequence).

The table lists this clone with a few counts. The rearrangement uses TRBV28 and TRBJ2-1; a possible D gene is TRBD2 (6 bases). This CDR3 has 12 amino acids. Between the trimmed V and J ends, which lost 7 bases and 14 bases, there was a span of 18 bases. Germline V lookup: CDR1 MDHEN, CDR2 SYDVKM. The CDR3 reads CASTNIPGGEFF. CDR3 bases: TGTGCCAGCACCAACATACCGGGCGGGGAGTTCTTC.

This clone has just a few counts. The chain carries TRBV2 and TRBJ1-6, with D possibly matching TRBD1 (5 bases). Deletions cut 5 bases from V and 5 bases from J, with 7 bases between. Germline V gene data show CDR1 as SNHLY and CDR2 as FYNNEI. This CDR3 is built from 13 residues. The CDR3 reads CASSQGNNSPLHF. CDR3 DNA: TGTGCCAGCAGTCAGGGAAATAATTCACCCCTCCACTTT.

This chain connects TRBV21-1 to TRBJ1-5. TRBV21-1 has pseudogene status. The CDR3 length is 14 residues. CDR3 nucleotides: TGTGCCAGCAGCAGAGGCACGCATCATCAGCCCCAGCATTTT. Translated: CASSRGTHHQPQHF.

This clone was found a few times. The rearrangement joins TRBV5-1 to TRBJ1-2; 7 bases are a match to TRBD1. CDR3 size: 13 residues. The germline V gene encodes CDR1 SGHRS and CDR2 YFSETQ. V gave up 4 bases and J gave up 6 bases; unmatched junction bases: 6. CDR3 nucleotide sequence: TGCGCCAGCAGCCCTGGACAGGCTAATGGCTACACCTTC. Translated, it gives CASSPGQANGYTF.

The rearrangement uses TRBV18 and TRBJ1-2; TRBD1 aligns across 12 bases. In germline, CDR1 is KGHSH, CDR2 LQKENI. V trimming: 0 bases; J trimming: 6 bases; junction bases outside the gene matches: 8. The CDR3 is 17 amino acids. The CDR3 nucleotides are TGTGCCAGCTCACCACCACGTGGGACAGGGGGCGTTCATGGCTACACCTTC. It codes for CASSPPRGTGGVHGYTF.

The chain employs TRBV7-3 and TRBJ2-5, with unresolved D. Looked up from germline, CDR1 is SGHTA and CDR2 is FQGTGA. The CDR3 has 15 amino acids. V lost 0 bases and J 1 base, leaving 9 bases between the germline ends. CDR3 DNA: TGTGCCAGCAGCTTAACGGGCCAGTCCCAAGAGACCCAGTACTTC. It is translated as CASSLTGQSQETQYF.

The chain combines TRBV4-2 with TRBJ2-7; weak D call: TRBD2 (6 bases). There are 13 residues in the CDR3. Trimming left V 1 base short and J 5 bases short, with 9 bases between. CDR1 and CDR2 (germline): LGHNA, YNFKEQ. The CDR3 DNA reads TGTGCCAGCAGCCAAGCATGGGGGGACGAGCAGTACTTC. This gives the protein CASSQAWGDEQYF.

Only a few counts were recorded for this clone. The chain carries TRBV5-1 and TRBJ2-3; either TRBD1 or TRBD2 may supply D (5 bases each). This CDR3 is built from 15 residues. V dropped 5 bases and J dropped 2 bases, with 15 bases sitting between them. Per the germline V gene, CDR1 is SGHRS and CDR2 is YFSETQ. CDR3: CASSPGTQSTDTQYF. For the CDR3, the DNA is TGCGCCAGCAGTCCCGGGACGCAGTCCACAGATACGCAGTATTTT. Variable domain in full (rest from reference TRBV5-1 and TRBJ2-3): KAGVTQTPRYLIKTRGQQVTLSCSPISGHRSVSWYQQTPGQGLQFLFEYFSETQRNKGNFPGRFSGRQFSNSRSEMNVSTLELGDSALYLCASSPGTQSTDTQYFGPGTRLTVL.

This chain uses TRBV9 with TRBJ2-7; 7 bases line up with TRBD2. Germline CDR1 SGDLS, CDR2 YYNGEE. V trimming: 0 bases; J trimming: 6 bases; junction bases outside the gene matches: 9. The CDR3 has 15 amino acids. The CDR3 bases are TGTGCCAGCAGCGTAGCGGGGGGAGTAAGGGGCGAGCAGTACTTC. Its protein product is CASSVAGGVRGEQYF.